The 7 T cell receptor beta chains listed next were all sequenced from one sample in a study of blood T cell repertoires in COVID-19. TCRdb keeps only in-frame clones here, not all; method: immunoSEQ multiplex PCR. Counted here are around 270,000 clones, over 70% occurring once; the ten biggest clones make up 3% to 3.5%. The material sequenced was PBMCs or T cells enriched from blood (not recorded which). These receptor sequences come from a woman between 40 and 50 years old who had been exposed to COVID-19.

The V call is TRBV2, the J call TRBJ1-2, with 7 positions matching TRBD1. The CDR3 has 15 residues. Germline CDR1 and CDR2: SNHLY and FYNNEI. The trim removed 5 bases at V and 4 bases at J, leaving 10 bases unmatched. CDR3 DNA: TGTGCCAGCAGTCAAGACAGGGCCAGGGGCTATGGCTACACCTTC. It encodes CASSQDRARGYGYTF.

The V and J genes are TRBV7-2 and TRBJ2-5; D remains unclear. Germline assignment: CDR1 SGHTA and CDR2 FQGNSA. Trimming removed 4 bases at V and 1 base at J, with 10 bases between. The CDR3 is made up of 14 amino acids. In nucleotides, the CDR3 is TGTGCCAGCAGCTACCGGGTATCCCAAGAGACCCAGTACTTC. Its protein is CASSYRVSQETQYF.

The chain recombines TRBV18 with TRBJ2-5; a weak D match, TRBD2 (6 bases). The CDR3 is 14 residues long. Trimming stripped 3 bases from V and 5 bases from J, with 13 bases between. Germline CDR1 KGHSH, CDR2 LQKENI. The CDR3: CASSPVSGDETQYF. CDR3 DNA: TGTGCCAGCTCACCGGTCTCGGGGGATGAGACCCAGTACTTC.

The chain has TRBV18 and TRBJ1-3, with D hard to call. This CDR3 region has 15 residues. V lost 1 base to trimming and J lost 0 bases, with 7 bases between them. The germline gives CDR1 KGHSH, CDR2 LQKENI. The CDR3 loop is CASSPQRTSGNTIYF. DNA of the CDR3: TGTGCCAGCTCACCACAGCGAACCTCTGGAAACACCATATATTTT.

This chain uses TRBV7-8 with TRBJ1-5; perhaps TRBD1 as D (5 bases). The V end was cut by 5 bases, the J end by 9 bases, with 17 bases between. The CDR3 contains 14 residues. In germline, CDR1 is SGHVS, CDR2 FQNEAQ. The CDR3 sequence: CASSPGGVKGPQHF. As DNA, the CDR3 is TGTGCCAGCAGCCCAGGAGGGGTAAAGGGGCCCCAGCATTTT.

The V and J genes are TRBV5-4 and TRBJ1-1, with 9 bases aligning to TRBD1. The germline CDR1 and CDR2 sequences are SGHNT and YYREEE (reference sequence). The ends lost 3 bases at V and 7 bases at J; junction bases unmatched: 1. The CDR3 runs 12 residues. CDR3: CASSWGQGEAFF. The CDR3 DNA is TGTGCCAGCAGCTGGGGACAGGGTGAAGCTTTCTTT.

This chain uses TRBV27 with TRBJ2-7; 10 bases line up with TRBD2. Germline V CDR1 and CDR2: MNHEY, SMNVEV (reference sequence). V was pared by 8 bases and J by 4 bases, with 11 bases of the junction left unmatched. This CDR3 comprises 15 residues. In DNA form, the CDR3 reads TGTGCCAGCTGCCTTAAAGCGGGAGGGGTATACGAGCAGTACGTC. Encoded protein: CASCLKAGGVYEQYV.